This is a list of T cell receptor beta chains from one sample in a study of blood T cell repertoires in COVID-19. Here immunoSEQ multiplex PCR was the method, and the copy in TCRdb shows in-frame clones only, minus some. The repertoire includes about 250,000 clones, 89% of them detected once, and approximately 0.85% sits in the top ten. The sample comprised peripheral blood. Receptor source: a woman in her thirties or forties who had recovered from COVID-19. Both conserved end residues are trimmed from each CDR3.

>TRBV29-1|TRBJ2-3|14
SAKENVGGRTDTQY
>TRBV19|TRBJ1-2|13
ASSPLDRGYYGYT
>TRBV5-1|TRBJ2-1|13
ASSPEIASYNEQF
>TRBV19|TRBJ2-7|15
ASHPWGGQSPPYEQY
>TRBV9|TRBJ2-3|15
ASSVEGTGGITDTQY
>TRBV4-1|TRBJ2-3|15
ASSQDASGRATDTQY
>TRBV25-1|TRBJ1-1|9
ASSEEGEAF
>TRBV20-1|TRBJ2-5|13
SASPAGGPQETQY
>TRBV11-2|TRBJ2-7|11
ASSLVRVGEQY
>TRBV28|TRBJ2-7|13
ASRPPSGAFYEQY
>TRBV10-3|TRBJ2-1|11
AISSGTYNEQF
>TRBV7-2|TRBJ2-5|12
ASRIAGAGETQY
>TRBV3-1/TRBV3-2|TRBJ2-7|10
ASSQTSYEQY
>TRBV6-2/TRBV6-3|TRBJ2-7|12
ASSYAQGSYEQY
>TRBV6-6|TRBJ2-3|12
ASSGLESTDTQY
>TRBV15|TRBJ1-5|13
ATSSTGGVNQPQH
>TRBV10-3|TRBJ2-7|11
AISEREPGEQY
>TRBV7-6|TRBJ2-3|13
ASSLGTLSTDTQY
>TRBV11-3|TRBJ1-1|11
ASSFNRATEAF
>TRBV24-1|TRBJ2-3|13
ATSDPGQGTDTQY
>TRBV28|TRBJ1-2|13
ASSLLVGAGYGYT
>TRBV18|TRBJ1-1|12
ASSPGPAGTEAF
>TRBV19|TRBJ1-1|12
ASSIQGANTEAF
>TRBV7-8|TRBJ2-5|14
ASSSTGTSGQETQY
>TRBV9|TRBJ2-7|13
ASSVEGRKAYEQY
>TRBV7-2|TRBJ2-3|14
ASSSAGTGVVNTQY
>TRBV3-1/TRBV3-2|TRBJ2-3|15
ASSQGRDSLSADTQY
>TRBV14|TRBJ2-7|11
ASSGLAAYEQY
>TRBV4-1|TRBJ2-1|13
ASSQSRTGGREQF
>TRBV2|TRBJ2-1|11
ASTRYRDNEQF
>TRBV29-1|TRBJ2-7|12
SVGEDRGGYEQY
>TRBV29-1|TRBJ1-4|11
SAAYAPNEKLF
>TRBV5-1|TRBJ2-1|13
ASSLLGSGYNEQF
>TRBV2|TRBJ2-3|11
ASREGGTDTQY
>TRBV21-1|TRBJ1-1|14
ASSTPTSRVGTEAF
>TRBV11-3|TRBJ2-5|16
ASSSLGPTSGNTETQY
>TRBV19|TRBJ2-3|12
ASSILAGTDTQY
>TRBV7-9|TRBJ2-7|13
ASSHPGTSVHEQY
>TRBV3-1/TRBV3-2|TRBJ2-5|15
ASSQLDLQRPQETQY
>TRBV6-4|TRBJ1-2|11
ASSDLPGYGYT
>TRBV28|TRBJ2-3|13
ASTLESSGTDTQY
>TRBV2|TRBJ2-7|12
ASSESGLAGEQY